One sample yielded the 22 T cell receptor beta chains listed below, sequenced in a study of a mutant IDH1 vaccine in newly diagnosed glioma (dated by TCRdb to 2020 to 2023). Library construction relied on the immunoSEQ multiplex PCR assay. The clones in this table, taken by TCRdb from immuneACCESS, are in-frame only. Not every clone is retained; where verified, under half of the shortfall comes from an unresolved V gene, and the cause of the rest is unknown. The sample table shows tens of thousands of clones, and about 86% are seen once. Of the sample, roughly 4.4% is held by the ten largest clones. The label giving this sample's time point can be read as: baseline, week 1 (first vaccination visit). This sample's treatment or condition label indicates: pre-vaccination baseline after standard-of-care therapy. The sample here was peripheral blood mononuclear cells (PBMCs), taken from a glioma patient treated with radiotherapy, temozolomide or both. The receptors originated from a woman between 18 and 29 years old with glioma. Some clones in this sample may be carry-over from other donors' samples.

This clone was counted only a few times. This rearrangement joins TRBV7-9 to TRBJ1-6, with TRBD1 as a possible D gene (5 bases). V lost 5 bases and J 10 bases, leaving 27 bases between the germline ends. In germline, CDR1 is SEHNR, CDR2 FQNEAQ (reference sequence). The CDR3 runs 18 residues. CDR3 DNA sequence: TGTGCCAGCAGCGCACCAATAGGCAGGGAAGATAGAGGGTCACCCCTCCACTTT. Encoded protein: CASSAPIGREDRGSPLHF.

This clone occurred a few times. The chain links TRBV7-2 to TRBJ1-1; maybe TRBD1 (5 bases). Trimming removed 0 bases at V and 10 bases at J, with 12 bases between. The CDR3 has 13 residues. Germline V gives CDR1 SGHTA, CDR2 FQGNSA. The chain's CDR3 is CASSLAFGTIAFF. The CDR3 DNA is TGTGCCAGCAGCTTAGCATTTGGGACTATAGCTTTCTTT. Using reference TRBV7-2 and TRBJ1-1 for the parts outside the CDR3, the full variable domain is GAGVSQSPSNKVTEKGKDVELRCDPISGHTALYWYRQSLGQGLEFLIYFQGNSAPDKSGLPSDRFSAERTGGSVSTLTIQRTQQEDSAVYLCASSLAFGTIAFFGQGTRLTVV.

The rearrangement links TRBV4-1 to TRBJ1-6; 7 nucleotides align to TRBD1. CDR3 length: 15 residues. After removal of 3 bases from V and 2 bases from J, the junction contained 1 base not matched to a gene. Germline CDR1 and CDR2: MGHRA and YSYEKL. CDR3 residues: CASSQGQTYNSPLHF. In DNA form, the CDR3 reads TGCGCCAGCAGCCAGGGACAGACCTATAATTCACCCCTCCACTTT.

This clone was observed once. The V call is TRBV5-1, the J call TRBJ2-3; 10 positions match TRBD1. The CDR3 length is 15 residues. Germline loops: CDR1 SGHRS, CDR2 YFSETQ. The ends lost 0 bases at V and 7 bases at J; junction bases unmatched: 5. As DNA, the CDR3 is TGCGCCAGCAGCTTGGGGACAGGGGGTTGGAATACGCAGTATTTT. It encodes CASSLGTGGWNTQYF.

The gene calls are TRBV25-1 and TRBJ1-4; possible D gene TRBD1, 5 bases. The germline V gene encodes CDR1 MGHDK and CDR2 SYGVNS. CDR3 length: 12 residues. V dropped 4 bases and J dropped 12 bases, with 12 bases sitting between them. CDR3 in DNA: TGTGCCAGCAGTGGCCCAGGGAGGGAACTGTTTTTT. This sequence encodes CASSGPGRELFF.

This chain links TRBV1 with TRBJ2-5; the table's D call TRBD2 went unverified against the DNA. TRBV1 corresponds to a pseudogene. This CDR3 comprises 23 residues. CDR3 protein: CTSSQDESRTGGLAGKYQETQYF. The CDR3, as DNA: TGCACCAGCAGCCAAGATGAGTCACGTACAGGGGGACTAGCGGGTAAGTACCAAGAGACCCAGTACTTC.

A single count supports this clone. This sample also contains other DNA sequences that code for the same CDR3. The V gene is TRBV18, the J gene TRBJ1-1; 11 bases are shared with TRBD1. Trimming at V came to 6 bases and at J to 5 bases, leaving 8 bases not matched to a gene. This CDR3 contains 15 residues. CDR1 and CDR2 (germline): KGHSH, LQKENI. The CDR3 loop is CASSPSGQGGTEAFF. The CDR3, as DNA: TGTGCCAGCTCGCCTTCGGGACAGGGGGGGACTGAAGCTTTCTTT.

This rearrangement joins TRBV27 to TRBJ2-1, with 7 bases lining up with TRBD2. The CDR3 extends over 16 amino acids. Germline V gene sequence: CDR1 MNHEY, CDR2 SMNVEV (reference sequence). J lost 7 bases, V lost 2 bases, and 11 bases had no gene match. CDR3 sequence: CASSLVGGGGSNEQFF. For the CDR3, the DNA is TGTGCCAGCAGTTTAGTGGGCGGCGGCGGGAGTAATGAGCAGTTCTTC.

This clone has only a few counts. The CDR3 sequence is CASSFRQAGISYEQYF. Written as DNA, the CDR3 is TGTGCCAGCAGCTTCCGGCAAGCGGGTATCTCCTACGAGCAGTACTTC. The chain carries TRBV11-3 and TRBJ2-7; D may be TRBD2 (6 bases). Trimming cost V 3 bases and J 0 bases, with 15 bases left between them. The CDR3 runs to 16 residues. Germline V gene data show CDR1 as SGHNT and CDR2 as YENEEA. Full variable domain (remainder filled in from reference TRBV11-3 and TRBJ2-7): EAGVVQSPRYKIIEKKQPVAFWCNPISGHNTLYWYLQNLGQGPELLIRYENEEAVDDSQLPKDRFSAERLKGVDSTLKIQPAELGDSAVYLCASSFRQAGISYEQYFGPGTRLTVT.

The chain couples TRBV6-5 to TRBJ2-2; 9 nucleotides line up with TRBD2. Trimming at V came to 7 bases and at J to 7 bases, leaving 10 bases not matched to a gene. Germline V gene sequence: CDR1 MNHEY, CDR2 SVGAGI. The CDR3 consists of 15 residues. CDR3 nucleotides: TGTGCCAGCACGGTGGCGGGGGGGTCCAACGGGGAGCTGTTTTTT. This encodes CASTVAGGSNGELFF.

The rearrangement joins TRBV7-8 to TRBJ1-3; no clear D. The CDR3 loop spans 18 amino acids. Germline CDR1 SGHVS, CDR2 FQNEAQ. The V end was cut by 2 bases, the J end by 0 bases, with 17 bases between. CDR3 DNA sequence: TGTGCCAGCAGCTTAATACCGAGCTCCGACTTCTCTGGAAACACCATATATTTT. Its translation: CASSLIPSSDFSGNTIYF.

The rearrangement joins TRBV5-1 to TRBJ1-3; no clear D. Trimming stripped 4 bases from V and 9 bases from J, with 11 bases between. CDR1 is SGHRS and CDR2 is YFSETQ in the germline V gene. CDR3 length equals 12 residues. Written as DNA, the CDR3 is TGCGCCAGCAGCACCGCAGCCGGCACCATATATTTT. It specifies CASSTAAGTIYF. Filled out from reference TRBV5-1 and TRBJ1-3, the complete variable domain reads KAGVTQTPRYLIKTRGQQVTLSCSPISGHRSVSWYQQTPGQGLQFLFEYFSETQRNKGNFPGRFSGRQFSNSRSEMNVSTLELGDSALYLCASSTAAGTIYFGEGSWLTVV.

The rearrangement links TRBV2 to TRBJ1-2, with 7 positions matching TRBD1. Trimming took 3 bases from V and 3 from J; bases not matched to a gene: 7. The CDR3 sequence is 15 residues long. In germline, CDR1 is SNHLY, CDR2 FYNNEI. The CDR3 DNA reads as TGTGCCAGCAGTGAGGACACAGGGGACGACTATGGCTACACCTTC. Translation gives CASSEDTGDDYGYTF.

For this clone: A read error may produce the germline difference seen at one junction end. The chain couples TRBV5-5 to TRBJ2-1; the D is unclear. Germline V gene lookup returns CDR1 SGHKS and CDR2 YYEKEE (reference sequence). This CDR3 has 15 residues. The CDR3 sequence: CASSLDGTSYNEQFF. The DNA of the CDR3 is TGTGCCAGCAGTTTGGACGGTACCTCCTACAATGAGCAGTTCTTC. Supplemented by reference TRBV5-5 and TRBJ2-1, the full variable domain reads DAGVTQSPTHLIKTRGQQVTLRCSPISGHKSVSWYQQVLGQGPQFIFQYYEKEERGRGNFPDRFSARQFPNYSSELNVNALLLGDSALYLCASSLDGTSYNEQFFGPGTRLTVL.

This sequence joins TRBV6-6 and TRBJ1-5; no firm D call. V gave up 7 bases and J gave up 1 base, with 5 bases separating them. The CDR3 has 12 residues. CDR1 MNHNY and CDR2 SVGAGI come from the germline V gene (reference sequence). This CDR3 is CASKGSNQPQHF. The CDR3 DNA reads as TGTGCCAGCAAAGGGAGCAATCAGCCCCAGCATTTT.

The gene calls are TRBV29-1 and TRBJ2-2; TRBD2 matches 8 bases. The CDR3 is made up of 12 amino acids. Trimming cost V 4 bases and J 6 bases; bases outside gene matches: 1. Germline CDR1 and CDR2: SQVTM and ANQGSEA. The CDR3 DNA sequence: TGCAGCGTTGTCGGGGGGGCCGGGGAGCTGTTTTTT. This translates into CSVVGGAGELFF.

The J gene is TRBJ2-1, the V gene TRBV27; 7 bases fit TRBD2. Germline loops: CDR1 MNHEY, CDR2 SMNVEV (reference sequence). V shed 4 bases and J 6 bases; nucleotides not matched to a gene: 15. This CDR3 is built from 17 residues. In DNA form, the CDR3 reads TGTGCCAGCAGTTCGTACGGGTTGGCGGGGGACCCCAATGAGCAGTTCTTC. Translation: CASSSYGLAGDPNEQFF.

V usage is TRBV4-3 and J usage is TRBJ1-6; D is uncertain. Germline values: CDR1 LGHNA, CDR2 YSLEER. The CDR3 is 14 residues long. V lost 1 base and J 6 bases, leaving 7 bases between the germline ends. CDR3 amino acids: CASSQAFSNSPLHF. In DNA form, the CDR3 reads TGCGCCAGCAGCCAAGCATTCAGTAATTCACCCCTCCACTTT.

This chain uses TRBV7-9 with TRBJ1-1, with D perhaps matching TRBD1 (5 bases). Deletions cut 5 bases from V and 4 bases from J, with 14 bases between. This CDR3 contains 14 residues. Germline V gene data show CDR1 as SEHNR and CDR2 as FQNEAQ (reference sequence). DNA of the CDR3: TGTGCCAGCAGCACCCTTGGGGGTGGCACTGAAGCTTTCTTT. Its translation is CASSTLGGGTEAFF. Complete variable domain (other parts from reference TRBV7-9 and TRBJ1-1): DTGVSQNPRHKITKRGQNVTFRCDPISEHNRLYWYRQTLGQGPEFLTYFQNEAQLEKSRLLSDRFSAERPKGSFSTLEIQRTEQGDSAMYLCASSTLGGGTEAFFGQGTRLTVV.

This chain connects TRBV6-1 to TRBJ2-7; 8 positions match TRBD1. Germline CDR1 is MNHNS and CDR2 is SASEGT. V shed 3 bases and J 7 bases; nucleotides not matched to a gene: 8. CDR3 length: 14 amino acids. The CDR3 loop is CASSEWQGAWEQYF. The CDR3, as DNA: TGTGCCAGCAGTGAGTGGCAGGGGGCTTGGGAGCAGTACTTC.

V gene TRBV15 combines with J gene TRBJ2-2, with D possibly being TRBD2 (5 bases). This CDR3 has 14 residues. Germline CDR1 is LNHNV and CDR2 is YYDKDF (reference sequence). The germline V and J ends were trimmed by 8 bases and 0 bases, with 10 bases remaining between them. The CDR3 DNA is TGTGCCACCGAGGGCCTGTCGAACACCGGGGAGCTGTTTTTT. Its protein product is CATEGLSNTGELFF.

CDR3 coding DNA: TGTGCCAGCAGTGACGGGGACTCCAGGCGAGCTTTCTTT. Amino acids: CASSDGDSRRAFF. The V and J genes are TRBV6-4 and TRBJ1-1; possible D gene TRBD1, 5 bases. The V gene's germline CDR1 is MRHNA and CDR2 SNTAGT. Trimming removed 2 bases from V and 10 bases from J, with 14 bases in between. CDR3 length: 13 amino acids.